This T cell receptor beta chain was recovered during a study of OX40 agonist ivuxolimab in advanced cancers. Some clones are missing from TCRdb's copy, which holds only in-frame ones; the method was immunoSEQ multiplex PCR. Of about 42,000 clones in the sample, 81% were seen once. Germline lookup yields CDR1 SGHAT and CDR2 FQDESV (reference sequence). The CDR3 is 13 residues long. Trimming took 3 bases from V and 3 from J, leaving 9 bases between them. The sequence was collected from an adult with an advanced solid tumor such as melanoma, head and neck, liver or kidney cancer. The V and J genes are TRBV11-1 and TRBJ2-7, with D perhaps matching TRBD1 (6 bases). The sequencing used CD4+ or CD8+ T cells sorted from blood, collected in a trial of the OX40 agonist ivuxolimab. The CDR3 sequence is CASSFDRSYEQYV. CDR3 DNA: TGTGCCAGCAGCTTTGACAGGAGCTACGAGCAGTACGTC.